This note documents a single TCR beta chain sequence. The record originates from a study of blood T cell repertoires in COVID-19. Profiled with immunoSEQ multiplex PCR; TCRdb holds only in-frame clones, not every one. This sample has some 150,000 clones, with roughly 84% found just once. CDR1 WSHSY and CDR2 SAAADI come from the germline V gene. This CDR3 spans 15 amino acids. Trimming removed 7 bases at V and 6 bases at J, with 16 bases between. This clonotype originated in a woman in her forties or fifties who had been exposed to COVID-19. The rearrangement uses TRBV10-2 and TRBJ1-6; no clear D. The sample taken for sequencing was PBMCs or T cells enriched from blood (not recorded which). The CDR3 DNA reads TGCGCCAGCACCTCCAGGACGGCGGGTAATTCACCCCTCCACTTT. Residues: CASTSRTAGNSPLHF.